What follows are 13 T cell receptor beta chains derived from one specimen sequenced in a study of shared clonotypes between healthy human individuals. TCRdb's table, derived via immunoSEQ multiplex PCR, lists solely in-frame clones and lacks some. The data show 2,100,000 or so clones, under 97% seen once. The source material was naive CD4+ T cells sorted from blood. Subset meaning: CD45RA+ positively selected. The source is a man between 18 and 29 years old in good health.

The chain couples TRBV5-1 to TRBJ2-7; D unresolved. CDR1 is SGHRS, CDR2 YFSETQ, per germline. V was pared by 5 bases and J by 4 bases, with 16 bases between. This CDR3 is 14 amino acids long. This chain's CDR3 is CASSSKGDGYEQYF. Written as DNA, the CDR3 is TGCGCCAGCAGTTCAAAGGGTGATGGGTACGAGCAGTACTTC.

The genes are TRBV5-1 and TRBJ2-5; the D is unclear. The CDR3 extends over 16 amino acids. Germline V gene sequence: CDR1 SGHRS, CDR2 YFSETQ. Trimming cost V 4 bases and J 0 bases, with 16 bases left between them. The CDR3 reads CASSPDGRGDQETQYF. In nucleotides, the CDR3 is TGCGCCAGCAGCCCCGACGGTCGAGGCGACCAAGAGACCCAGTACTTC.

The CDR3 sequence is CAWSGGTDYNEQFF. The CDR3 coding sequence is TGTGCCTGGAGTGGCGGGACCGACTACAATGAGCAGTTCTTC. The chain carries TRBV30 and TRBJ2-1, with D maybe TRBD2 (6 bases). Deletions cut 1 base from V and 3 bases from J, with 10 bases between. Germline V gene lookup returns CDR1 GTSNPN and CDR2 SVGIG (reference sequence). The CDR3 extends over 14 amino acids.

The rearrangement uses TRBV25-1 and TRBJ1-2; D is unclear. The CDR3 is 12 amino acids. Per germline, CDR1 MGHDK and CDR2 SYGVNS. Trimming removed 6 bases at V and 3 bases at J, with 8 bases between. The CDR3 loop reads CASSGSDYGYTF. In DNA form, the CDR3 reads TGTGCCAGCAGCGGGAGTGACTATGGCTACACCTTC.

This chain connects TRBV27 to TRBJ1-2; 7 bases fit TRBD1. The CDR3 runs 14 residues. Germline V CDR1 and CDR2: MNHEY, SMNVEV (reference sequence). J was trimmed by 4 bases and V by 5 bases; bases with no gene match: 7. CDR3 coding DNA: TGTGCCAGCAGTCCCGGGACAGTATCCTATGGCTACACCTTC. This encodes CASSPGTVSYGYTF.

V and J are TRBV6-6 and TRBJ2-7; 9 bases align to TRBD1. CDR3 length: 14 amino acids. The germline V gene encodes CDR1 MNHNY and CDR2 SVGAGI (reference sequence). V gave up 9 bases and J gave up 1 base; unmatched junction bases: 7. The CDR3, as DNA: TGTGCCAGACGCCGGGACAGGGTTTCCTACGAGCAGTACTTC. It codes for CARRRDRVSYEQYF.

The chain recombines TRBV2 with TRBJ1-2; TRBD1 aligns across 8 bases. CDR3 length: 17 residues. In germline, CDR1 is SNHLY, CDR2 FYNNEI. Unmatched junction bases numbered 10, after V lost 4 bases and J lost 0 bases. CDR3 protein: CASSVDRDPATNYGYTF. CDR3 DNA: TGTGCCAGCAGTGTGGACAGGGACCCGGCGACTAACTATGGCTACACCTTC.

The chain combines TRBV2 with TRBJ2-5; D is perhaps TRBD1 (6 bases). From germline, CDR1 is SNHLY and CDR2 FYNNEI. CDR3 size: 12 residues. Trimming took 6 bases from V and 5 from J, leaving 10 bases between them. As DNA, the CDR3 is TGTGCCAGCAGATTGCAGGGGGAGACCCAGTACTTC. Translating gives CASRLQGETQYF.

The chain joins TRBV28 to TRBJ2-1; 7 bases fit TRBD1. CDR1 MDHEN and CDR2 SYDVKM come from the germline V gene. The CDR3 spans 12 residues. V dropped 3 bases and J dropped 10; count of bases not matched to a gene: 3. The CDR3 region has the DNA TGTGCCAGCAGTTTTGACAGGGTCGAGCAGTTCTTC. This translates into CASSFDRVEQFF.

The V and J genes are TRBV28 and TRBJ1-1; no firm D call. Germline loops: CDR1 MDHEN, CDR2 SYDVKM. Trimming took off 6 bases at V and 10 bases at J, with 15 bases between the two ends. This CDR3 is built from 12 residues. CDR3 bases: TGTGCCAGCAGGGTGGGATCCGAGAGAGCTTTCTTT. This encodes CASRVGSERAFF.

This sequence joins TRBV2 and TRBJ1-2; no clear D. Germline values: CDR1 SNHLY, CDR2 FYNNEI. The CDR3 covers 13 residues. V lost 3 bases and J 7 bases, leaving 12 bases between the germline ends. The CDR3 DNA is TGTGCCAGCAGTGATCCGGGAAGAGTTGGCTACACCTTC. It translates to CASSDPGRVGYTF.

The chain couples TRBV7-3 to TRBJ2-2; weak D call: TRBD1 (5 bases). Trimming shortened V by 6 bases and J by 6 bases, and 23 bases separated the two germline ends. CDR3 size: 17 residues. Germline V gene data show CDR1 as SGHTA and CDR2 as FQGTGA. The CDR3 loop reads CASRDTYNSMGPGELFF. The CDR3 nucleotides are TGTGCCAGCAGGGACACCTATAACTCGATGGGTCCCGGGGAGCTGTTTTTT.

This CDR3 is CASRDLSGNTIYF. The CDR3 DNA sequence: TGTGCCAGTAGGGACCTCTCTGGAAACACCATATATTTT. The chain combines TRBV19 with TRBJ1-3, with D uncertain. Germline loops: CDR1 LNHDA, CDR2 SQIVND (reference sequence). V was cut by 6 bases and J by 0 bases, with 6 bases left in between. CDR3 size: 13 residues.